The rows below give T cell receptor beta chains drawn from one sample of a study of CD8 T cells in ankylosing spondylitis. TCRdb used MiXCR to reprocess the 5' RACE reads, holding one entry per CDR3 protein. Counted here are about 170,000 distinct CDR3 sequences, about a sixth occurring once; the ten biggest clones make up about 7.6%. Sequencing was performed on blood, either unsorted or a sorted T cell fraction (not recorded which). These receptor sequences come from a male donor with ankylosing spondylitis or in good health (not recorded which). Both conserved end residues are part of each CDR3. The D gene is left open where the match is weak. Clone size is given for some rows only: seen once, a few or many times, or a class if the clone is expanded.

>TRBJ1-4|-|TRBV27|-
CASSLQGSELFF
TGTGCCAGCAGTTTACAGGGTTCGGAACTGTTTTTT
>TRBJ2-3|many|TRBV3-1|-
CASSQGGLTSTDTQYF
TGTGCCAGCAGCCAAGGCGGACTAACTAGCACAGATACGCAGTATTTT
>TRBJ2-3|few|TRBV5-4|-
CASSLQGRRDTQYF
TGTGCCAGCAGCTTGCAGGGCCGACGCGATACGCAGTATTTT
>TRBJ2-7|-|TRBV6-1|TRBD2
CASSEGTSGSFNEQYF
TGTGCCAGCAGTGAAGGCACTAGCGGGAGTTTCAACGAGCAGTACTTC
>TRBJ2-1|few|TRBV7-3|TRBD2
CASSQTSASYNEQFF
TGTGCCAGCAGCCAGACTAGCGCTTCATACAATGAGCAGTTCTTC
>TRBJ2-3|many|TRBV6-1|-
CASSDWPDYQSDTQYF
TGTGCCAGCAGTGATTGGCCGGACTACCAGTCAGATACGCAGTATTTT
>TRBJ2-7|many|TRBV12-3/TRBV12-4|-
CASSPEGEQYF
TGTGCCAGCAGTCCAGAAGGCGAGCAGTACTTC
>TRBJ2-4|-|TRBV20-1|-
CSARDKGVAKNIQYF
TGCAGTGCTAGAGATAAGGGGGTGGCCAAAAACATTCAGTACTTC
>TRBJ2-1|many|TRBV29-1|-
CSVFGGTIYNEQFF
TGCAGCGTTTTCGGCGGAACCATCTACAATGAGCAGTTCTTC
>TRBJ2-6|-|TRBV27|TRBD2
CASSSPSGTGANVLTF
TGTGCCAGCAGTTCGCCTAGCGGGACTGGGGCCAACGTCCTGACTTTC
>TRBJ2-7|-|TRBV18|-
CASSPPGPGSYEQYF
TGTGCCAGCTCACCTCCCGGACCCGGATCCTACGAGCAGTACTTC
>TRBJ2-1|-|TRBV11-2|TRBD2
CASSLFGRPDLYNEQFF
TGTGCCAGCAGCTTATTCGGGAGGCCTGACCTCTACAATGAGCAGTTCTTC
>TRBJ2-2|few|TRBV5-1|-
CASSTENTGELFF
TGCGCCAGCAGCACGGAGAACACCGGGGAGCTGTTTTTT
>TRBJ2-2|-|TRBV5-5|-
CASSLIGGLNTGELFF
TGTGCCAGCAGCTTGATCGGCGGCCTTAACACCGGGGAGCTGTTTTTT
>TRBJ2-1|many|TRBV5-1|-
CASSLANADNEQFF
TGCGCCAGCAGCTTGGCCAACGCGGACAATGAGCAGTTCTTC
>TRBJ2-2|-|TRBV28|TRBD2
CASTMTSGSANTGELFF
TGTGCCAGCACCATGACTAGCGGGAGTGCGAACACCGGGGAGCTGTTTTTT
>TRBJ1-2|many|TRBV2|-
CASSEIGQNYGYTF
TGTGCCAGCAGTGAGATCGGTCAGAACTATGGCTACACCTTC
>TRBJ2-3|few|TRBV27|TRBD2
CASSRLAGGQTTQYF
TGTGCCAGCAGTCGACTAGCGGGAGGGCAGACTACGCAGTATTTT
>TRBJ2-1|many|TRBV29-1|-
CSVEDQSAAVNEQFF
TGCAGCGTTGAAGATCAATCCGCCGCGGTGAATGAGCAGTTCTTC
>TRBJ1-1|many|TRBV4-1|-
CASSQSWGDGTRTEAFF
TGCGCCAGCAGCCAATCGTGGGGGGACGGGACCCGAACGGAAGCTTTCTTT
>TRBJ2-7|many|TRBV20-1|TRBD2
CSGTSGSSYEQYF
TGCAGTGGGACTAGCGGGAGCTCCTACGAGCAGTACTTC
>TRBJ1-5|-|TRBV28|TRBD1
CASSTGTGGGQPQHF
TGTGCCAGCAGTACTGGGACAGGGGGCGGTCAGCCCCAGCATTTT
>TRBJ1-3|-|TRBV30|-
CAWSVGPSGNTIYF
TGTGCCTGGAGTGTAGGTCCCTCTGGAAACACCATATATTTT
>TRBJ2-1|few|TRBV20-1|TRBD1
CSANAWTGYNEQFF
TGCAGTGCTAATGCTTGGACAGGGTACAATGAGCAGTTCTTC
>TRBJ1-1|many|TRBV20-1|TRBD1
CSARGQGGEAFF
TGCAGTGCTAGGGGACAGGGTGGCGAAGCTTTCTTT
>TRBJ2-2|-|TRBV4-1|TRBD2
CASSQEGSGGTGELFF
TGCGCCAGCAGCCAAGAGGGGTCGGGAGGCACCGGGGAGCTGTTTTTT
>TRBJ2-7|many|TRBV10-3|TRBD2
CAISDGTSGRFDEQYF
TGTGCCATCAGTGATGGTACTAGCGGGAGGTTCGACGAGCAGTACTTC
>TRBJ2-7|-|TRBV27|TRBD2
CASSSPMTSGRETYEQYF
TGTGCCAGCAGTTCCCCAATGACTAGCGGGAGGGAAACCTACGAGCAGTACTTC
>TRBJ2-7|few|TRBV28|TRBD2
CASSLTAGLAGNSYEQYF
TGTGCCAGCAGTTTAACGGCCGGACTAGCGGGAAACTCCTACGAGCAGTACTTC
>TRBJ2-1|-|TRBV7-3|-
CASSELASSYNEQFF
TGTGCCAGCAGCGAATTAGCGAGCTCCTACAATGAGCAGTTCTTC
>TRBJ1-5|many|TRBV5-1|-
CAKLGPNGNQPQHF
TGCGCCAAGCTAGGACCGAATGGCAATCAGCCCCAGCATTTT
>TRBJ2-1|many|TRBV5-1|-
CASGYLGNEQFF
TGCGCCAGCGGGTACTTGGGGAATGAGCAGTTCTTC
>TRBJ1-1|many|TRBV2|-
CASSEGPGMNTEAFF
TGTGCCAGCAGTGAAGGGCCCGGTATGAACACTGAAGCTTTCTTT
>TRBJ2-7|many|TRBV6-2/TRBV6-3|-
CASSSPRGGSYEQYF
TGTGCCAGCAGTTCCCCTCGGGGCGGCTCCTACGAGCAGTACTTC
>TRBJ2-5|many|TRBV29-1|-
CSVARGQETQYF
TGCAGCGTCGCAAGGGGGCAAGAGACCCAGTACTTC
>TRBJ2-5|once|TRBV24-1|-
CATEGAAQETQYF
TGTGCCACCGAGGGAGCGGCGCAAGAGACCCAGTACTTC
>TRBJ2-3|many|TRBV5-1|-
CASRSEAADTQYF
TGCGCCAGCAGATCCGAGGCGGCAGATACGCAGTATTTT
>TRBJ1-3|-|TRBV21-1|-
CASSNGGPGNTIYF
TGTGCCAGCAGTAACGGGGGGCCTGGAAACACCATATATTTT
>TRBJ2-2|-|TRBV20-1|TRBD2
CSARLAGVNTGELFF
TGCAGTGCCCGACTAGCGGGAGTAAACACCGGGGAGCTGTTTTTT
>TRBJ1-1|-|TRBV6-4|TRBD1
CASSRTGMNTEAFF
TGTGCCAGCAGCAGGACAGGGATGAACACTGAAGCTTTCTTT
>TRBJ2-1|few|TRBV14|-
CASSTSGTVRAEQFF
TGTGCCAGCAGCACGTCCGGGACGGTCAGAGCTGAGCAGTTCTTC
>TRBJ2-7|few|TRBV10-3|-
CAIRGTEAYEQYF
TGTGCCATCAGGGGGACTGAAGCCTACGAGCAGTACTTC
>TRBJ2-1|many|TRBV12-3/TRBV12-4|-
CASSFFPRPNPNNEQFF
TGTGCCAGCAGTTTTTTCCCTCGGCCAAATCCGAACAATGAGCAGTTCTTC